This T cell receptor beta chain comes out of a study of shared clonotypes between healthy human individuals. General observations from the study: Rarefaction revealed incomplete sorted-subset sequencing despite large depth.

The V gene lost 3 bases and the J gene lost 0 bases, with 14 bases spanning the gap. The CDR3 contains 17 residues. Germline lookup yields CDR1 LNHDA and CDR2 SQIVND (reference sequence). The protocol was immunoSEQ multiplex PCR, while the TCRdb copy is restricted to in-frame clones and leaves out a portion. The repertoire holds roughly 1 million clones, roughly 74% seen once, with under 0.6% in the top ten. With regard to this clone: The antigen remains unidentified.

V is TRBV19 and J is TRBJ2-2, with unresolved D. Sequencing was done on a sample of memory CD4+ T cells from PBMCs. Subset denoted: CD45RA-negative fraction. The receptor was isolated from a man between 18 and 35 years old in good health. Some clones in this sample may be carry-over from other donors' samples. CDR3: CASSIPLRATNTGELFF. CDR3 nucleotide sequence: TGTGCCAGTAGTATTCCCCTAAGGGCTACGAACACCGGGGAGCTGTTTTTT.